Listed below are T cell receptor beta chains from one sample, sequenced in a study of OX40 agonist ivuxolimab in advanced cancers. This table comes from immunoSEQ multiplex PCR, and its TCRdb copy is limited to in-frame clones, with some not included. The sample lists about 120,000 clones, roughly nine tenths occurring once. The sequencing used CD4+ or CD8+ T cells sorted from blood, collected in a trial of the OX40 agonist ivuxolimab. These receptors were collected from an adult with an advanced solid tumor such as melanoma, head and neck, liver or kidney cancer. Both conserved end residues are part of each CDR3. The D gene is left open where the match is weak. Size values are once, few and many counts, or a class for expanded clones, and some rows have none.

TRBJ1-2,once,TRBV30,-,TGTGCCTGGAGTGGGTCTCAACTCATCCGGGGCTACACCTTC,CAWSGSQLIRGYTF
TRBJ2-1,-,TRBV11-3,-,TGTGCCAGCAGCTTATTAAACAATGAGCAGTTCTTC,CASSLLNNEQFF
TRBJ1-2,-,TRBV9,TRBD1,TGTGCCAGCAGCGTTTCTCTAGGGGGCATCTATGGCTACACCTTC,CASSVSLGGIYGYTF
TRBJ1-3,once,TRBV18,-,TGTGCCAGCTCAGAACAGGCCCCTACATGGAGTGGAAACACCATATATTTT,CASSEQAPTWSGNTIYF
TRBJ2-7,-,TRBV6-1,TRBD1,TGTGCCAGCAGAGGACAGGGGGCGCCCTACGAGCAGTACTTC,CASRGQGAPYEQYF
TRBJ1-1,few,TRBV11-2,-,TGTGCCAGCAGCTTAGATGGGGGGCGCACTGAAGCTTTCTTT,CASSLDGGRTEAFF
TRBJ1-1,-,TRBV5-1,-,TGCGCCAGCAGCCCTAAGACAGAGAACACTGAAGCTTTCTTT,CASSPKTENTEAFF
TRBJ1-4,-,TRBV7-9,-,TGTGCCAGCAGCTTAGTTCTGGGGGAAAAACTGTTTTTT,CASSLVLGEKLFF
TRBJ2-2,-,TRBV30,-,TGTGCCTGGAGGGTTCTGGGTCATAACACCGGGGAGCTGTTTTTT,CAWRVLGHNTGELFF
TRBJ2-1,-,TRBV9,-,TGTGCCAGCAGCGTAGGAGGAGGAACTTACAATGAGCAGTTCTTC,CASSVGGGTYNEQFF
TRBJ2-3,-,TRBV7-2,-,TGTGCCAGCAGCCCTTATGGCGGCCAGGGAGATACGCAGTATTTT,CASSPYGGQGDTQYF
TRBJ2-6,-,TRBV25-1,-,TGTGCCAGCAGTGAACCAGGGGGGGCTGGGGCCAACGTCCTGACTTTC,CASSEPGGAGANVLTF
TRBJ1-4,-,TRBV27,TRBD1,TGTGCCAGCAGTCTGTTATATTCAGTGGAGGACAGGGGGCGCGAAAAACTGTTTTTT,CASSLLYSVEDRGREKLFF
TRBJ2-5,-,TRBV7-2,TRBD2,TGTGCCAGCACCCTAGCGGGGGGGGCGGGGACCCAGTACTTC,CASTLAGGAGTQYF
TRBJ2-7,-,TRBV30,TRBD1,TGTGCCTGGAGGAACCGGACAGGGGGCCACGAGCAGTACTTC,CAWRNRTGGHEQYF
TRBJ2-3,-,TRBV5-1,-,TGCGCCAGCAGCTTGTCACCGACCAATACCCCTAGTGTGGATACGCAGTATTTT,CASSLSPTNTPSVDTQYF